Shown below are 14 T cell receptor beta chains from a single sample sequenced in a study of blood T cell repertoires in COVID-19. Some clones are missing from TCRdb's copy, which holds only in-frame ones; the method was immunoSEQ multiplex PCR. Among some 120,000 clones listed, 75% to 90% were seen once. Material: peripheral blood. These receptors originate from a woman aged 50 to 60 who had recovered from COVID-19.

The gene calls are TRBV30 and TRBJ2-5, with D unclear. CDR1 and CDR2 from the germline V gene are GTSNPN and SVGIG (reference sequence). V dropped 0 bases and J dropped 5 bases, with 7 bases sitting between them. The CDR3 has 12 residues. As DNA, the CDR3 is TGTGCCTGGAGTGTCCAGCGTGAGACCCAGTACTTC. Residues: CAWSVQRETQYF.

This clone has just one count. CDR3 DNA sequence: TGTGCCAGCAGCGGGGGACTAGCGGCTAGCACAGATACGCAGTATTTT. It is translated as CASSGGLAASTDTQYF. The chain recombines TRBV7-8 with TRBJ2-3, with 11 bases lining up with TRBD2. CDR3 length equals 16 residues. Unmatched junction bases numbered 4, after V lost 5 bases and J lost 0 bases. Germline V gives CDR1 SGHVS, CDR2 FQNEAQ. Together with reference TRBV7-8 and TRBJ2-3, the CDR3 gives the full variable domain: GAGVSQSPRYKVAKRGQDVALRCDPISGHVSLFWYQQALGQGPEFLTYFQNEAQLDKSGLPSDRFFAERPEGSVSTLKIQRTQQEDSAVYLCASSGGLAASTDTQYFGPGTRLTVL.

This clone has only one observation. The J gene is TRBJ1-1, the V gene TRBV5-4; the match to TRBD1 covers 7 bases. V lost 4 bases, J lost 7 bases, and 4 bases stayed unmatched. In germline, CDR1 is SGHNT, CDR2 YYREEE (reference sequence). This CDR3 has 12 residues. In DNA, the CDR3 is TGTGCCAGCAGCGAAACAGGGGATGAAGCTTTCTTT. Translating gives CASSETGDEAFF.

Turning to this clone: This sample also contains other DNA sequences that code for the same CDR3. V and J are TRBV19 and TRBJ2-1, with D possibly being TRBD2 (5 bases). Deletions cut 1 base from V and 0 bases from J, with 13 bases between. In germline, CDR1 is LNHDA, CDR2 SQIVND (reference sequence). CDR3 length: 17 residues. CDR3 sequence reads: CASSIGLALSSYNEQFF. DNA of the CDR3: TGTGCCAGTAGTATAGGGCTAGCCCTGAGCTCCTACAATGAGCAGTTCTTC.

This CDR3 reads CASSQALGRLAGKNEQFF. The CDR3 region has the DNA TGTGCCAGCAGCCAGGCGTTAGGGCGGCTAGCGGGTAAGAATGAGCAGTTCTTC. The rearrangement joins TRBV14 to TRBJ2-1; 8 bases are a match to TRBD2. The CDR3 consists of 18 residues. Per the germline V gene, CDR1 is SGHDN and CDR2 is FVKESK. J lost 7 bases, V lost 3 bases, and 17 bases had no gene match.

This clone was found a few times. V is TRBV14 and J is TRBJ2-7; 9 bases are a match to TRBD1. V lost 1 base to trimming and J lost 4 bases; unmatched junction nucleotides: 14. Germline lookup yields CDR1 SGHDN and CDR2 FVKESK. The CDR3 runs to 18 residues. In DNA form, the CDR3 reads TGTGCCAGCAGCCAAGGATCGCTTACAGGGGGCGAGCGTTACGAGCAGTACTTC. Translating it yields CASSQGSLTGGERYEQYF.

This clone was observed once. The V gene is TRBV10-3, the J gene TRBJ2-7; TRBD1 is a possible D gene (5 bases). Germline CDR1 is ENHRY and CDR2 is SYGVKD. With 5 bases removed from V and 3 bases from J, the gap between germline ends came to 17 bases. The CDR3 sequence is 15 residues long. CDR3 region: CAISQGPRRGYEQYF. CDR3 DNA: TGTGCCATCAGTCAGGGTCCTCGAAGGGGCTACGAGCAGTACTTC.

The gene calls are TRBV18 and TRBJ1-1, with 9 positions matching TRBD1. Germline CDR1 KGHSH, CDR2 LQKENI. The CDR3 length is 15 residues. V dropped 7 bases and J dropped 0; count of bases not matched to a gene: 6. The chain's CDR3 is CASFGQGIMNTEAFF. In DNA, the CDR3 is TGTGCCAGCTTCGGACAGGGGATCATGAACACTGAAGCTTTCTTT.

The rearrangement links TRBV6-2 or TRBV6-3 to TRBJ1-5; D may be TRBD1 (5 bases). CDR1 and CDR2 (germline): MNHEY, SVGEGT. The length of the CDR3 is 15 residues. V was trimmed by 2 bases and J by 5 bases, leaving 13 bases between them. DNA for the CDR3: TGTGCCAGCAGTTACGCCCAGGGTTTTTATCAGCCCCAGCATTTT. Encoded protein: CASSYAQGFYQPQHF.

This clone was recorded only once. The chain uses TRBV6-5 and TRBJ2-3; tentatively, D is TRBD2 (6 bases). CDR1 and CDR2 (germline): MNHEY, SVGAGI. The V end lost 8 bases, the J end lost 5 bases, and 20 bases lay between the germline ends. This CDR3 is built from 15 residues. CDR3 protein: CASRRAGVWGDTQYF. CDR3 nucleotides: TGTGCCAGCCGGCGAGCGGGCGTCTGGGGAGATACGCAGTATTTT.

The rearrangement uses TRBV5-1 and TRBJ1-4; 8 bases line up with TRBD1. The CDR3 runs to 15 residues. Germline-derived CDR1 and CDR2 are SGHRS and YFSETQ. V shed 5 bases and J 8 bases; nucleotides not matched to a gene: 11. The CDR3 sequence: CASRDRVEVNEKLFF. CDR3 in DNA: TGCGCCAGCAGGGACAGGGTCGAGGTTAACGAAAAACTGTTTTTT.

This CDR3 reads CASSLASGTEAFF. CDR3 DNA sequence: TGCGCCAGCAGCTTGGCCAGCGGGACTGAAGCTTTCTTT. V usage is TRBV5-1 and J usage is TRBJ1-1; unclear D gene. Trimming stripped 0 bases from V and 5 bases from J, with 8 bases between. This CDR3 comprises 13 residues. Per the germline V gene, CDR1 is SGHRS and CDR2 is YFSETQ.

CDR3 DNA: TGTGCCAGCAGCCGCGACAGCGCCTATAATTCACCCCTCCACTTT. Encoded protein: CASSRDSAYNSPLHF. The chain recombines TRBV5-4 with TRBJ1-6, with D possibly TRBD1 on 5 matching bases. CDR1 and CDR2 (germline): SGHNT, YYREEE (reference sequence). The V end was cut by 4 bases, the J end by 2 bases, with 10 bases between. The CDR3 runs to 15 residues.

The gene calls are TRBV19 and TRBJ2-5; 12 bases agree with TRBD1. The length of the CDR3 is 19 residues. The trim removed 6 bases at V and 2 bases at J, leaving 16 bases unmatched. Germline CDR1 and CDR2: LNHDA and SQIVND (reference sequence). The CDR3: CASSRKGTGGAGGQETQYF. The CDR3 nucleotides are TGTGCCAGTAGCCGAAAAGGGACAGGGGGCGCGGGGGGACAAGAGACCCAGTACTTC.